Given below is one TCR beta chain in context. Its antigen has not been determined. No base-level quality is on record; no much larger clone is a single base apart. Taken from cysteine to phenylalanine, the CDR3 has 13 residues. Just the 39-base CDR3 DNA is kept, in frame starting at base 1. V and J are truncated by 2 bases and 0 bases respectively, leaving an intervening sequence of 8 bases. CDR1 and CDR2, per the germline V gene (reference sequence), are GTSNPN and SVGIG. The data derive from a study of shared clonotypes between healthy human individuals (dated by TCRdb to 2020 to 2022). About the investigation overall: The cohort included three men and a couple of women between 18 and 49 years of age. Blood TCR repertoires of five healthy adults were deeply sequenced to estimate repertoire size and the extent of clonotype sharing between individuals. To increase sequencing depth and limit assay-specific biases, TCR repertoire library preparation and sequencing were carried out by different laboratories using diverse techniques. Between about 0.85 and 10 billion PBMCs per donor were obtained by leukapheresis. The investigation overall reported the following: Because the study included a small number of donors, the genetic and exposure-history diversity represented was limited. Based on pairwise subsampling, the degree of clonotype sharing among donors was expected to be affected by sequencing depth. Sampling was limited to blood, and TCR repertoires in tissue likely differ from TCR repertoires in blood.

The donors were healthy, HIV-negative adults with no recently reported acute infections or vaccinations. All donors were Caucasian adults living in Nashville, Tennessee, USA. For unsorted samples, tens of millions of PBMCs were counted, and genomic DNA was extracted using the QIAamp DNA Blood Mini kit. Blood was obtained by leukapheresis, after which PBMCs were separated by Ficoll-Histopaque density gradient centrifugation and cryopreserved in liquid nitrogen vapor phase. TCR CDR3 regions were amplified from genomic DNA by multiplex PCR using the deep immunoSEQ assay. Genomic DNA extracted from each cell subset was distributed evenly over all wells of several immunoSEQ 96-well plates, and each plate served as one replicate. For unsorted PBMC, around 290 ng of genomic DNA, equivalent to 25,000 to 35,000 T cell genomes, went into each replicate PCR. Unsorted PBMC genomic DNA was sequenced across ten immunoSEQ deep assay plates. Purified libraries were quantified with a Qubit 3.0 fluorometer, sized on a Bioanalyzer 2100, and re-quantified with the KAPA Library Quantification kit. Every immunoSEQ 96-well plate was sequenced on a dedicated single-read 150-cycle Illumina NextSeq 550 flow cell. From the authors' description of their analysis: Because the immunoSEQ output included only junctional sequences and no quality scores, the filtering could not be the same as the filtering used for full-length reads. To assign V/J genes and CDR3, sequences were annotated using PyIR, a Python wrapper for IgBLAST v1.9, with IMGT germline references. Reads were removed for weak V/J assignments (E-value above 1e-6), missing CDR3, stop codons, out-of-frame junctions, or ambiguous translated residues. V3J clonotypes were defined as sequences sharing an identical inferred V gene, J gene, and CDR3 amino acid sequence. Percentage overlap between repertoires was calculated by dividing the number of shared unique clonotypes by the size of the smaller repertoire. Repertoire richness was assessed with RTK rarefaction, the Chao1 estimator, and Recon v2.1 estimates of unobserved clonotypes. TCRdb retrieved this table from immuneACCESS and kept in-frame rearrangements only. Not all clones are present; in checked studies, unresolved V genes account for under half, and no reason is known for the remainder. V and J calls and clone size are as listed in that table; D and trimming were resolved from the DNA. The sample profile shows hundreds of thousands of clones; around 78% of them were found once. Around 12% of the sample comes from the top ten.

Sequenced sample: PBMCs. The clonotype comes from a woman aged 40-49 years in good health. Some clones in this sample may be carry-over from other donors' samples. The chain is encoded by TRBV30 joined to TRBJ2-7; the D gene is not confidently resolved. The CDR3 protein sequence reads: CAWSRAVSYEQYF. The nucleotides are TGTGCCTGGAGTAGGGCGGTCTCCTACGAGCAGTACTTC.